This TCR beta chain is from a study of T-cell memory formation after mild COVID-19. Study-level information: TCR clusters largely stayed donor specific.

As regards this clonotype: Its antigen remains unknown.

Trimming stripped 3 bases from V and 0 bases from J, with 8 bases between. CDR3 length equals 14 residues. TCRdb processed the 5' RACE reads anew with MiXCR; each CDR3 protein has one entry. This table holds under 450,000 distinct CDR3 sequences, under 15% found once. General study results and limits: Mostly located in CM and EM were contracting CD4+ clones, with contracting CD8+ clones located in EMRA. SARS-CoV-2 specificity was not confirmed for second-wave clones peaking on day 37.

V is TRBV12-3 or TRBV12-4 and J is TRBJ1-2, with D maybe TRBD1 (5 bases). Source material: PBMCs or a T cell subset sorted from them (not recorded which). The source is a man aged 18 to 29 who had mild COVID-19 (a few samples of this study predate the infection). Cell type and time point are not known. Here the CDR3 reads CASSFRQTNYGYTF. The CDR3 region has the DNA TGTGCCAGCAGTTTTCGACAGACTAACTATGGCTACACCTTC.